One and the same sample provided the 14 T cell receptor beta chains below, sequenced in a study of T-cell memory formation after mild COVID-19. TCRdb analysed the 5' RACE reads with MiXCR anew, one entry per CDR3 protein. The sample lists roughly 380,000 distinct CDR3 sequences, around 27% occurring once. The sample was PBMCs or a T cell subset sorted from them (not recorded which). These receptor sequences come from an adult woman who had mild COVID-19 (a few samples of this study predate the infection). Cell type and time point are not known.

The chain is built from TRBV20-1 and TRBJ2-3, with 10 bases aligning to TRBD2. The germline V gene has CDR1 DFQATT and CDR2 SNEGSKA (reference sequence). There are 17 residues in the CDR3. V shed 0 bases and J 1 base; nucleotides not matched to a gene: 7. CDR3 DNA sequence: TGCAGTGCTAGAGATTTATTTAGCGGGGGGCGCACAGATACGCAGTATTTT. Protein product: CSARDLFSGGRTDTQYF.

This clonotype appeared a single time. CDR3 in amino acids: CSASPGLAGVYEQYF. The CDR3 DNA sequence: TGCAGTGCTAGCCCGGGACTAGCGGGAGTCTACGAGCAGTACTTC. The rearrangement uses TRBV20-1 and TRBJ2-7; 14 nucleotides align to TRBD2. The V gene end was trimmed by 3 bases and the J gene end by 3 bases; junction bases not matched to a gene: 4. CDR1 and CDR2 from the germline V gene are DFQATT and SNEGSKA (reference sequence). This CDR3 comprises 15 residues.

At least ten counts were recorded for this clonotype. The CDR3 protein is CASSYDYNEQFF. CDR3 bases: TGTGCCAGCAGTTACGACTACAATGAGCAGTTCTTC. The chain uses TRBV12-3 or TRBV12-4 and TRBJ2-1; D is unclear. V was cut by 4 bases and J by 3 bases, with 4 bases left in between. There are 12 residues in the CDR3.

This clonotype was seen more than once but under ten times. The gene calls are TRBV11-1 and TRBJ2-2; D gene ambiguous. V was cut by 1 base and J by 4 bases, with 7 bases left in between. Germline V gives CDR1 SGHAT, CDR2 FQDESV (reference sequence). CDR3 length: 14 residues. This chain's CDR3 is CASSLGRRTGELFF. As DNA, the CDR3 is TGTGCCAGCAGCTTAGGGCGTCGCACCGGGGAGCTGTTTTTT.

V is TRBV24-1 and J is TRBJ2-1, with 7 nucleotides matching TRBD1. This CDR3 has 14 amino acids. The junction had 6 bases not matched to a gene; V was cut back by 4 bases and J by 7 bases. The germline V gene encodes CDR1 KGHDR and CDR2 SFDVKD. The CDR3 DNA follows: TGTGCCACCAGTGACGGGACAGAAAGGAATGAGCAGTTCTTC. It specifies CATSDGTERNEQFF.

As for this clonotype: At one of its ends the junction is not consistent with the germline gene, which may arise from a read error. The chain carries TRBV29-1 and TRBJ2-1; tentatively, D is TRBD1 (5 bases). CDR3 size: 14 residues. Germline V gene sequence: CDR1 SQVTM, CDR2 ANQGSEA. The DNA for the CDR3 is TGCAGCGTTGACAGGGAAGTCTCCTACAATGAGAAGTTCTTC. It is translated as CSVDREVSYNEKFF.

The chain has TRBV9 and TRBJ2-1, with 9 bases fitting TRBD2. Looked up from germline, CDR1 is SGDLS and CDR2 is YYNGEE. CDR3 length equals 15 residues. The V segment lost 3 bases and the J segment 4 bases; nucleotides outside the gene matches: 5. The DNA of the CDR3 is TGTGCCAGCAGCGAGGGGACTAGCATATACAATGAGCAGTTCTTC. Protein sequence: CASSEGTSIYNEQFF.

This clonotype has a handful of counts. The rearrangement joins TRBV20-1 to TRBJ2-7; D remains ambiguous. CDR1 and CDR2 (germline): DFQATT, SNEGSKA (reference sequence). V gave up 4 bases and J gave up 2 bases, with 15 bases separating them. CDR3 length equals 14 residues. The CDR3 region has the DNA TGCAGTGCTACCCAACGAGGCGGAGCCTACGAGCAGTACTTC. This encodes CSATQRGGAYEQYF.

This clonotype came up many times. The chain joins TRBV6-2 or TRBV6-3 to TRBJ2-7; D gene unclear. Germline lookup yields CDR1 MNHEY and CDR2 SVGEGT. Trimming took 0 bases from V and 4 from J, leaving 19 bases between them. The CDR3 is 17 amino acids. DNA for the CDR3: TGTGCCAGCAGTTACTCTCAAGGCCGTTGGGCTAGGTACGAGCAGTACTTC. Protein product: CASSYSQGRWARYEQYF.

CDR3 region: CASSPRDRLNTEAFF. The CDR3 bases are TGTGCCAGCAGCCCCCGGGACAGGTTGAACACTGAAGCTTTCTTT. The gene calls are TRBV4-2 and TRBJ1-1, with 8 bases fitting TRBD1. With 4 bases clipped from V and 0 bases from J, the junction kept 4 bases outside the gene matches. This CDR3 contains 15 residues. The germline CDR1 and CDR2 sequences are LGHNA and YNFKEQ.

This clonotype was seen more than once but under ten times. The rearrangement uses TRBV5-5 and TRBJ2-5; a weak D match, TRBD2 (5 bases). The V gene's germline CDR1 is SGHKS and CDR2 YYEKEE (reference sequence). The CDR3 is made up of 13 amino acids. V lost 1 base to trimming and J lost 3 bases, with 7 bases between them. CDR3: CASSLSGKETQYF. The DNA of the CDR3 is TGTGCCAGCAGCTTGTCGGGGAAAGAGACCCAGTACTTC.

Concerning this clonotype itself: Mismatch with germline at one junction end may stem from a read error. The rearrangement links TRBV29-1 to TRBJ2-2; D ambiguous. Germline V lookup: CDR1 SQVTM, CDR2 ANQGSEA. This CDR3 spans 13 amino acids. The chain's CDR3 is CSVWVTNIGELFF. CDR3 nucleotide sequence: TGCAGCGTTTGGGTAACGAACATCGGGGAGCTGTTTTTT.

The chain couples TRBV6-2 or TRBV6-3 to TRBJ2-3, with 9 bases aligning to TRBD2. V trimming: 5 bases; J trimming: 2 bases; junction bases outside the gene matches: 5. From germline, CDR1 is MNHEY and CDR2 SVGEGT. The CDR3 runs 15 residues. CDR3 DNA: TGTGCCAGCAGTATAGCGGGAGTCTACACAGATACGCAGTATTTT. Its protein is CASSIAGVYTDTQYF.

This clonotype was detected a few times. The V gene is TRBV15, the J gene TRBJ1-2, with D tentatively TRBD1 (6 bases). The CDR3 sequence is 14 residues long. Germline-derived CDR1 and CDR2 are LNHNV and YYDKDF (reference sequence). V was cut by 3 bases and J by 4 bases, with 12 bases left in between. CDR3 in amino acids: CATSSRGSGYGYTF. The CDR3 bases are TGTGCCACCAGCAGCAGGGGATCTGGCTATGGCTACACCTTC.